The 19 T cell receptor beta chains listed next were all sequenced from one sample in a study of blood T cell repertoires in COVID-19. Data came from immunoSEQ multiplex PCR; TCRdb stores just in-frame clones and leaves some out. The table has roughly 250,000 clones, approximately 84% seen once. The sequencing sample was made of peripheral blood. The receptor source for this set is a man aged 45-60 years with acute or convalescent COVID-19.

V usage is TRBV28 and J usage is TRBJ1-4; D is unresolved. The length of the CDR3 is 11 residues. Trimming removed 10 bases from V and 10 bases from J, with 13 bases in between. CDR1 is MDHEN and CDR2 is SYDVKM in the germline V gene. The CDR3 DNA sequence: TGTGCCACCAATGAGAAATCAAAACTGTTTTTT. Amino acid sequence: CATNEKSKLFF.

This clone was counted a single time. The chain uses TRBV6-1 and TRBJ1-1, with D possibly matching TRBD1 (5 bases). The CDR3 totals 17 residues. Between the trimmed V and J ends, which lost 0 bases and 0 bases, there was a span of 14 bases. Germline-derived CDR1 and CDR2 are MNHNS and SASEGT. CDR3 coding DNA: TGTGCCAGCAGTGAAGCGGGACTGCCGCCCATGAACACTGAAGCTTTCTTT. Translation: CASSEAGLPPMNTEAFF.

The gene calls are TRBV7-8 and TRBJ1-6, with D tentatively TRBD1 (6 bases). CDR1 is SGHVS, CDR2 FQNEAQ, per germline. This CDR3 has 16 amino acids. The V end was cut by 3 bases, the J end by 2 bases, with 11 bases between. CDR3 DNA sequence: TGTGCCAGCAGCTTTGGGGACACTACCTATAATTCACCCCTCCACTTT. It encodes CASSFGDTTYNSPLHF. Together with reference TRBV7-8 and TRBJ1-6, the CDR3 gives the full variable domain: GAGVSQSPRYKVAKRGQDVALRCDPISGHVSLFWYQQALGQGPEFLTYFQNEAQLDKSGLPSDRFFAERPEGSVSTLKIQRTQQEDSAVYLCASSFGDTTYNSPLHFGNGTRLTVT.

The chain is built from TRBV9 and TRBJ1-4, with D unresolved. V was pared by 5 bases and J by 5 bases, with 4 bases between. This CDR3 is 11 amino acids long. From germline, CDR1 is SGDLS and CDR2 YYNGEE. CDR3 nucleotides: TGTGCCAGCAGTAGCAATGAAAAACTGTTTTTT. Its translation: CASSSNEKLFF.

V and J are TRBV6-6 and TRBJ1-5, with D hard to call. There are 13 residues in the CDR3. The germline V and J ends were trimmed by 8 bases and 0 bases, with 8 bases remaining between them. Germline-derived CDR1 and CDR2 are MNHNY and SVGAGI (reference sequence). CDR3 loop: CASADYSNQPQHF. The CDR3 DNA is TGTGCCAGCGCGGATTATAGCAATCAGCCCCAGCATTTT.

The genes are TRBV3-1 (or the pseudogene TRBV3-2) and TRBJ2-7; tentative D call: TRBD2 (5 bases). The CDR3 is made up of 15 amino acids. Germline assignment: CDR1 LGHDT and CDR2 YNNKEL (reference sequence). Trimming removed 0 bases at V and 0 bases at J, with 9 bases between. The CDR3 DNA reads TGTGCCAGCAGCCAAGACCTAGCCCGCTCCTACGAGCAGTACTTC. As protein: CASSQDLARSYEQYF.

This chain uses TRBV24-1 with TRBJ2-3; D possibly corresponds to TRBD2 (5 bases). Germline V gives CDR1 KGHDR, CDR2 SFDVKD. CDR3 length: 12 residues. The V end was cut by 5 bases, the J end by 14 bases, with 16 bases between. CDR3: CATSAHPRRWYF. The CDR3 DNA follows: TGTGCCACCAGTGCCCACCCCCGGAGGTGGTATTTT.

This clone was detected a few times. This chain uses TRBV5-6 with TRBJ1-2; 7 bases fit TRBD1. The CDR3 covers 15 residues. The ends lost 6 bases at V and 7 bases at J; junction bases unmatched: 15. CDR1 is SGHDT, CDR2 YYEEEE, per germline. CDR3 loop: CASTQRVDHRGGYTF. Written as DNA, the CDR3 is TGTGCCAGCACCCAGAGGGTAGATCACAGGGGTGGCTACACCTTC.

V usage is TRBV2 and J usage is TRBJ2-3, with D perhaps matching TRBD2 (5 bases). The CDR3 extends over 16 amino acids. V was pared by 2 bases and J by 2 bases, with 14 bases between. Germline-derived CDR1 and CDR2 are SNHLY and FYNNEI. The CDR3 nucleotides read TGTGCCAGCAGTGAACCTGGACTCTTGATCACAGATACGCAGTATTTT. Its translation is CASSEPGLLITDTQYF.

The chain carries TRBV6-4 and TRBJ1-5, with D possibly TRBD1 on 6 matching bases. Germline assignment: CDR1 MRHNA and CDR2 SNTAGT. Trimming cost V 8 bases and J 0 bases, with 14 bases left between them. This CDR3 is built from 15 residues. The CDR3 loop reads CASLDRCNSNQPQHF. In DNA form, the CDR3 reads TGTGCCAGCCTAGACAGGTGCAATAGCAATCAGCCCCAGCATTTT.

A few counts support this clone. The chain links TRBV5-6 to TRBJ2-5; 8 nucleotides align to TRBD2. Per the germline V gene, CDR1 is SGHDT and CDR2 is YYEEEE. Trimming took 3 bases from V and 5 from J; bases not matched to a gene: 3. The CDR3 has 13 residues. CDR3 residues: CASSSAGVETQYF. The CDR3 coding sequence is TGTGCCAGCAGCTCAGCGGGAGTTGAGACCCAGTACTTC.

The chain employs TRBV6-1 and TRBJ2-5; the match to TRBD1 covers 7 bases. CDR1 MNHNS and CDR2 SASEGT come from the germline V gene. The CDR3 sequence is 20 residues long. V was clipped by 3 bases and J by 1 base; unmatched bases: 20. CDR3 DNA sequence: TGTGCCAGCAGTGAGTGGGGGCAGGGGCACTCGAGGGGGCCCCAAGAGACCCAGTACTTC. Protein: CASSEWGQGHSRGPQETQYF.

J is TRBJ1-6 and V is TRBV5-8; 8 nucleotides line up with TRBD1. Germline V gives CDR1 SGHTS, CDR2 YDEGEE. The CDR3 runs to 15 residues. V dropped 9 bases and J dropped 0; count of bases not matched to a gene: 5. Here the CDR3 DNA reads TGTGCCACCTCAGACAGGGGCTCCTATAATTCACCCCTCCACTTT. Translated, it gives CATSDRGSYNSPLHF.

The chain uses TRBV6-1 and TRBJ2-7, with D hard to call. The V end lost 2 bases, the J end lost 4 bases, and 15 bases lay between the germline ends. CDR1 is MNHNS, CDR2 SASEGT, per germline. The CDR3 has 15 residues. CDR3 sequence (DNA): TGTGCCAGCAGTGAACCAGGAATCTCTGCGTACGAGCAGTACTTC. Translated: CASSEPGISAYEQYF.

This clone was picked up a small number of times. The rearrangement links TRBV19 to TRBJ1-3; tentative D call: TRBD1 (6 bases). The germline CDR1 and CDR2 sequences are LNHDA and SQIVND (reference sequence). Trimming removed 6 bases at V and 3 bases at J, with 15 bases between. CDR3 size: 15 residues. CDR3 bases: TGTGCCAGTAGCCAGGGGTCTGGGATTGGAAACACCATATATTTT. Protein product: CASSQGSGIGNTIYF.

This clone was recorded only once. In nucleotides, the CDR3 is TGTGCCAGCAGCCCCCAGCTGGGATGGGGCAGGAACACTGAAGCTTTCTTT. It encodes CASSPQLGWGRNTEAFF. The chain has TRBV11-2 and TRBJ1-1; the D gene is possibly TRBD1 (5 bases). CDR3 size: 17 residues. Germline V gives CDR1 SGHAT, CDR2 FQNNGV. Trimming cost V 5 bases and J 1 base, with 20 bases left between them.

The chain combines TRBV9 with TRBJ1-6, with 7 bases lining up with TRBD1. V shed 3 bases, J shed 7 bases, and the junction held 4 bases outside the gene matches. Germline lookup yields CDR1 SGDLS and CDR2 YYNGEE. CDR3 length: 14 residues. CDR3 amino acids: CASSGGQKNSPLHF. The CDR3 DNA follows: TGTGCCAGCAGCGGGGGACAGAAAAATTCACCCCTCCACTTT. The entire variable domain, with the rest obtained from reference TRBV9 and TRBJ1-6, is as follows: DSGVTQTPKHLITATGQRVTLRCSPRSGDLSVYWYQQSLDQGLQFLIQYYNGEERAKGNILERFSAQQFPDLHSELNLSSLELGDSALYFCASSGGQKNSPLHFGNGTRLTVT.

The chain recombines TRBV5-4 with TRBJ1-2, with TRBD1 matching 7 bases. V trimming: 3 bases; J trimming: 2 bases; junction bases outside the gene matches: 7. This CDR3 has 15 residues. Germline-derived CDR1 and CDR2 are SGHNT and YYREEE (reference sequence). For the CDR3, the DNA is TGTGCCAGCAGCTCTCGACAGGGCTTCAACTATGGCTACACCTTC. Protein: CASSSRQGFNYGYTF. Based on the CDR3 plus reference TRBV5-4 and TRBJ1-2, the full variable domain is ETGVTQSPTHLIKTRGQQVTLRCSSQSGHNTVSWYQQALGQGPQFIFQYYREEENGRGNFPPRFSGLQFPNYSSELNVNALELDDSALYLCASSSRQGFNYGYTFGSGTRLTVV.

The chain links TRBV28 to TRBJ1-6; 8 bases fit TRBD1. CDR1 and CDR2 from the germline V gene are MDHEN and SYDVKM. V dropped 3 bases and J dropped 7; count of bases not matched to a gene: 2. The CDR3 is made up of 14 amino acids. The CDR3 spells CASSFGQGNSPLHF. CDR3 DNA: TGTGCCAGCAGTTTCGGACAGGGAAATTCACCCCTCCACTTT.